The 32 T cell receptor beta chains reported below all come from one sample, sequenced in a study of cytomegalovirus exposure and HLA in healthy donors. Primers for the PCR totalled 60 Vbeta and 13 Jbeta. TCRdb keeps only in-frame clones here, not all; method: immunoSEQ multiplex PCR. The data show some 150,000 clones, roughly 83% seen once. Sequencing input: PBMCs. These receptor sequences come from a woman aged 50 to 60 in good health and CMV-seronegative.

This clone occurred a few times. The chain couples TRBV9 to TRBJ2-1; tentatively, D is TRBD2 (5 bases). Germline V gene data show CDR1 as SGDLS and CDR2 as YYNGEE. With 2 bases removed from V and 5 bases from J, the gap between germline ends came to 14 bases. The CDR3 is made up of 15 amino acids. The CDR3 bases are TGTGCCAGCAGCGTCCGACTAACTAGAGACAATGAGCAGTTCTTC. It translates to CASSVRLTRDNEQFF. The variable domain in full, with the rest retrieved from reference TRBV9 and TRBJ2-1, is DSGVTQTPKHLITATGQRVTLRCSPRSGDLSVYWYQQSLDQGLQFLIQYYNGEERAKGNILERFSAQQFPDLHSELNLSSLELGDSALYFCASSVRLTRDNEQFFGPGTRLTVL.

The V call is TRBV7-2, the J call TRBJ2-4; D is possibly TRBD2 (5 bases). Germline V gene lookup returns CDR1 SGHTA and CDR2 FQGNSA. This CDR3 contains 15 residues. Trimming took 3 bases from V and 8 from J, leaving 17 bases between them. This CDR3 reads CASSFGELRVDIQYF. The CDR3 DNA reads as TGTGCCAGCAGCTTCGGGGAATTGAGGGTAGACATTCAGTACTTC.

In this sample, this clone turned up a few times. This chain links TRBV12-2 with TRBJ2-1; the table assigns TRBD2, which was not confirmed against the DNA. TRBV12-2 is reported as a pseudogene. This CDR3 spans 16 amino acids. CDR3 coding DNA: TGTGCAAGTCGCTTAGTTTGCGGGACGGGTTACAATGAGCAGTTCTTC. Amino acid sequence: CASRLVCGTGYNEQFF.

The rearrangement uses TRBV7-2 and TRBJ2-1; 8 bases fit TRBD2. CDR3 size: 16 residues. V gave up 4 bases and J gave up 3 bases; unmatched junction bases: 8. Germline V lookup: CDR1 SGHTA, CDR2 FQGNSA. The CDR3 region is CASSSTGTSFYNEQFF. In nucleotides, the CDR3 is TGTGCCAGCAGCTCGACCGGGACTAGTTTCTACAATGAGCAGTTCTTC.

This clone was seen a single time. CDR3: CASSPDRGRFQPQHF. CDR3 sequence (DNA): TGTGCCAGCAGCCCCGACAGGGGGCGTTTTCAGCCCCAGCATTTT. The rearrangement joins TRBV7-2 to TRBJ1-5; 10 nucleotides line up with TRBD1. V shed 5 bases and J 6 bases; nucleotides not matched to a gene: 7. This CDR3 has 15 amino acids. Germline loops: CDR1 SGHTA, CDR2 FQGNSA.

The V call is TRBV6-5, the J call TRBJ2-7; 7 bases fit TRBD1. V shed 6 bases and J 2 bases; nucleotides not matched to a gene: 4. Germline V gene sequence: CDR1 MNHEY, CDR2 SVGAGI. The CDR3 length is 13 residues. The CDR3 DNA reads TGTGCCAGCAGAACACAGGGGACCTACGAGCAGTACTTC. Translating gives CASRTQGTYEQYF.

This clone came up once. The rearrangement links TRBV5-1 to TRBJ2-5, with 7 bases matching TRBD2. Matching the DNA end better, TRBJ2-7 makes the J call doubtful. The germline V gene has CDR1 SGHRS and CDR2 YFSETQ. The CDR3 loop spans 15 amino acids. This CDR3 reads CASSRREVGSYEQYF. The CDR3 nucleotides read TGCGCCAGCAGCCGACGGGAGGTAGGCTCCTACGAGCAGTACTTC.

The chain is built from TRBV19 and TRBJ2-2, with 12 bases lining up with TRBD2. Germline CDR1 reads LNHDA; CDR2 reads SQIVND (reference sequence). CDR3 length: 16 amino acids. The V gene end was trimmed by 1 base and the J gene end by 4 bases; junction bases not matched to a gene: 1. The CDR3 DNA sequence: TGTGCCAGTAGTATAGGACTAGCGGGAGTCACCGGGGAGCTGTTTTTT. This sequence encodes CASSIGLAGVTGELFF.

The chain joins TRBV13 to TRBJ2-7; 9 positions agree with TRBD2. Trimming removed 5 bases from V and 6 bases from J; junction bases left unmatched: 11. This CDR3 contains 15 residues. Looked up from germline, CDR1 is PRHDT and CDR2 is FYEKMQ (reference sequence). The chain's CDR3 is CASSATGLAGTEQYF. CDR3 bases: TGTGCCAGCAGCGCGACTGGTCTAGCGGGAACCGAGCAGTACTTC.

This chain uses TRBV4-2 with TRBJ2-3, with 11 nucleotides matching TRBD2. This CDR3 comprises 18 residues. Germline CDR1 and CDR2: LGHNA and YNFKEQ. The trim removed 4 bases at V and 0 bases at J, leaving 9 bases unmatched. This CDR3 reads CASSPHDIAGGSTDTQYF. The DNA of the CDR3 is TGTGCCAGCAGCCCACACGATATAGCGGGAGGGAGCACAGATACGCAGTATTTT.

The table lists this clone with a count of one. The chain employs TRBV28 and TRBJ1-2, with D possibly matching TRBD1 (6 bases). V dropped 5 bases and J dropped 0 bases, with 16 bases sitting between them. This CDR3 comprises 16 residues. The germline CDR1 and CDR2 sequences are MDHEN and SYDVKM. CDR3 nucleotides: TGTGCCAGCAGTCCACGAGGCAGGGGAACTAACTATGGCTACACCTTC. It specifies CASSPRGRGTNYGYTF.

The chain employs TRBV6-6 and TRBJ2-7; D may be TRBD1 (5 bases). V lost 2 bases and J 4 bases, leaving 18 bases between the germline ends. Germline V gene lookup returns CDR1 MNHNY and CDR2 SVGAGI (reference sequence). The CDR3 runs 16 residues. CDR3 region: CASSYPTDEVRYEQYF. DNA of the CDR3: TGTGCCAGCAGTTACCCGACAGACGAAGTAAGGTACGAGCAGTACTTC.

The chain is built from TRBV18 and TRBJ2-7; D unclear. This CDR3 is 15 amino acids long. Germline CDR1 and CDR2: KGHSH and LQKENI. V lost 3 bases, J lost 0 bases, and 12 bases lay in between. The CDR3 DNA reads TGTGCCAGCTCACCCCCATCGGCAGGCTCCTACGAGCAGTACTTC. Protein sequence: CASSPPSAGSYEQYF.

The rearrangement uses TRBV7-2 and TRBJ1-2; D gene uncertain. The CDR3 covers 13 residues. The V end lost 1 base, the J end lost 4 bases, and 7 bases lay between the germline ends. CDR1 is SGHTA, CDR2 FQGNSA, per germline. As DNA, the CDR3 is TGTGCCAGCAGCTTAGGCGGCTTCTATGGCTACACCTTC. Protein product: CASSLGGFYGYTF.

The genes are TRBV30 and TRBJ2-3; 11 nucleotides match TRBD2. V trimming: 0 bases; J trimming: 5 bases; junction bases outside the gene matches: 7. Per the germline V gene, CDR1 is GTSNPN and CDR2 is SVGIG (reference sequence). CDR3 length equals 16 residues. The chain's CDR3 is CAWSVTSGGVQDTQYF. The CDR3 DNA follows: TGTGCCTGGAGTGTAACTAGCGGGGGCGTGCAAGATACGCAGTATTTT.

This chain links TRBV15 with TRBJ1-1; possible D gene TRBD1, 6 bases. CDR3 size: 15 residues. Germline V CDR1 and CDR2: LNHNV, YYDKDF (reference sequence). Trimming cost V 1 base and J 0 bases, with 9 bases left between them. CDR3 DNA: TGTGCCACCAGCAGAGGACAGGCTATGAACACTGAAGCTTTCTTT. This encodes CATSRGQAMNTEAFF.

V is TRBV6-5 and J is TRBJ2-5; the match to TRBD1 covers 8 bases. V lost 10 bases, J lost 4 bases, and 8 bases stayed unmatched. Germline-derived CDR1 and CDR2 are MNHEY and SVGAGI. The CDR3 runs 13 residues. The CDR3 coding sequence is TGTGCCACCTCCTCAGGGGGCGGAGAGACCCAGTACTTC. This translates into CATSSGGGETQYF.

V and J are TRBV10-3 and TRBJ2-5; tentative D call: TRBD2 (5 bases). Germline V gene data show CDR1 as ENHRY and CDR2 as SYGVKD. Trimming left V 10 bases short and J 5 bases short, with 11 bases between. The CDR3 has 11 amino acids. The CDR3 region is CATGISETQYF. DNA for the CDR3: TGTGCCACCGGGATTTCGGAGACCCAGTACTTC.

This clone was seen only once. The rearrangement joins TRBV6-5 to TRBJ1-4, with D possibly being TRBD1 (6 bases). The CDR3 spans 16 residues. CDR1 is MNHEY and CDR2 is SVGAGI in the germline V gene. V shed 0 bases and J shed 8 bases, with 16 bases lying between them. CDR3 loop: CASSYSHRAGLEKLFF. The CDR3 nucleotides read TGTGCCAGCAGTTACTCTCACAGGGCAGGTCTGGAAAAACTGTTTTTT.

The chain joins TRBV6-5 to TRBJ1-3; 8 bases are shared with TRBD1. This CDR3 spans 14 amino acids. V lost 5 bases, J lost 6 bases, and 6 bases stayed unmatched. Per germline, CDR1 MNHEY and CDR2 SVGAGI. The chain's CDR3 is CASSAQGEENTIYF. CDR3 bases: TGTGCCAGCAGTGCACAGGGGGAGGAAAACACCATATATTTT.

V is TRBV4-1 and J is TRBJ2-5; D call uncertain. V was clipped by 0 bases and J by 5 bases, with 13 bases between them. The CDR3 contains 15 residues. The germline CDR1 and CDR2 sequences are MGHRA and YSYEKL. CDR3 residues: CASSQDGVAMETQYF. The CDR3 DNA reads TGCGCCAGCAGCCAAGATGGAGTAGCAATGGAGACCCAGTACTTC.

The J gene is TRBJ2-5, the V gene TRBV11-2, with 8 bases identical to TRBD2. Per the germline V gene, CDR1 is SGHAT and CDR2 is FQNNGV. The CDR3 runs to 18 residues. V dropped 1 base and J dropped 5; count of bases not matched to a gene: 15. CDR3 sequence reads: CASSLGAIGGLAGETQYF. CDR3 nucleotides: TGTGCCAGCAGCTTAGGCGCTATAGGGGGGCTAGCGGGCGAGACCCAGTACTTC.

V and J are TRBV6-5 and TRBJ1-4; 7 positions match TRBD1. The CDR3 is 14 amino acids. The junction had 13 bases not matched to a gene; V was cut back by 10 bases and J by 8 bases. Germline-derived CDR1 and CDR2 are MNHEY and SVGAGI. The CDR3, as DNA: TGTGCCACCCGATTAGACAGGGTGGACGAAAAACTGTTTTTT. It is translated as CATRLDRVDEKLFF.

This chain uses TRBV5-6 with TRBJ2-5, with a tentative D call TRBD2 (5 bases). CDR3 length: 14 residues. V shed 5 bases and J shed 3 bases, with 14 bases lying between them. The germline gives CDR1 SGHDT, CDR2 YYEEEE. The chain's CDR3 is CASRNLRVKETQYF. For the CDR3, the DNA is TGTGCCAGCAGGAACTTGCGGGTCAAAGAGACCCAGTACTTC.

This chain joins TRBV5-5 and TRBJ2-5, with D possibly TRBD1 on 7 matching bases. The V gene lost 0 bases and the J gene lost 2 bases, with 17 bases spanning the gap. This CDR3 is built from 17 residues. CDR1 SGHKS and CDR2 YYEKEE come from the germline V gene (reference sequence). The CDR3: CASSLAKGGRGQETQYF. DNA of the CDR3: TGTGCCAGCAGCTTGGCCAAGGGGGGCAGGGGGCAAGAGACCCAGTACTTC.

The CDR3 bases are TGTGCCAGCAGCCAAGATCCCATCAATGAGCAGTTCTTC. As protein: CASSQDPINEQFF. V is TRBV14 and J is TRBJ2-1; D gene uncertain. The CDR3 has 13 residues. Germline V lookup: CDR1 SGHDN, CDR2 FVKESK. Trimming removed 0 bases from V and 6 bases from J, with 6 bases in between.

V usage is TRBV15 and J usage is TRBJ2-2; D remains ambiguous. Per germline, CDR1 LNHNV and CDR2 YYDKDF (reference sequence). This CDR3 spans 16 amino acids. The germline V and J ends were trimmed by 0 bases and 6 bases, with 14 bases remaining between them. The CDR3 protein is CATSRDRVGPSGELFF. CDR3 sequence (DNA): TGTGCCACCAGCAGAGATCGTGTTGGGCCCTCCGGGGAGCTGTTTTTT. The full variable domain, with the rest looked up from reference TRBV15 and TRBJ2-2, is DAMVIQNPRYQVTQFGKPVTLSCSQTLNHNVMYWYQQKSSQAPKLLFHYYDKDFNNEADTPDNFQSRRPNTSFCFLDIRSPGLGDTAMYLCATSRDRVGPSGELFFGEGSRLTVL.

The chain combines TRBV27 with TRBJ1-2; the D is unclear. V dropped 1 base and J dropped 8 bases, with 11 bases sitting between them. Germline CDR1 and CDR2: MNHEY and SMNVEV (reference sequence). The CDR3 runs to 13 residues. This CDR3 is CASSLFGTPGYTF. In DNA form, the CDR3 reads TGTGCCAGCAGTTTATTTGGCACGCCGGGCTACACCTTC.

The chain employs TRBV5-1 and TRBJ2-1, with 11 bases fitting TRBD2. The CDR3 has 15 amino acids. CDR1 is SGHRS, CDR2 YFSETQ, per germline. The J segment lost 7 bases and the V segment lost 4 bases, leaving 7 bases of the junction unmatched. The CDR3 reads CASSDRTSGRNEQFF. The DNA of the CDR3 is TGCGCCAGCAGCGATCGGACTAGCGGGCGGAATGAGCAGTTCTTC.

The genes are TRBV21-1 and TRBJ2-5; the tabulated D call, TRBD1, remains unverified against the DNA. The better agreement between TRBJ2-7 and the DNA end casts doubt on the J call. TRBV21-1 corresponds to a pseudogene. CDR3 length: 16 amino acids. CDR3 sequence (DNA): TGTGCCAGCAGCAAAGCCGGGCAGGGGGTTACCTACGAGCAGTACTTC. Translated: CASSKAGQGVTYEQYF.

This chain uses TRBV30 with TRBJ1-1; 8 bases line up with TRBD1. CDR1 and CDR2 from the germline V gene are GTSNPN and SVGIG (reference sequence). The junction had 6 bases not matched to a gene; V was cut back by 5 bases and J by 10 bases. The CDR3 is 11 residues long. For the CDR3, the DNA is TGTGCCTGGGAGGACAGGGCCATAGCTTTCTTT. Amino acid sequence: CAWEDRAIAFF.

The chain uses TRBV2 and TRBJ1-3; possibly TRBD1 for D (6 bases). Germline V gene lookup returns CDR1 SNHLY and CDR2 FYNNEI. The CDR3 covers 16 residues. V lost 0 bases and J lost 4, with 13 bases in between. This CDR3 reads CASSEALTGWGNTIYF. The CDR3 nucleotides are TGTGCCAGCAGTGAAGCGCTTACAGGGTGGGGAAACACCATATATTTT.